The present T cell receptor (beta chain) was sequenced within a study of CD8 T cells in ankylosing spondylitis. Study-level results: Both synovial fluid and blood in reactive arthritis had previously been reported to carry some motif variants. A motif in TCR beta, a set of under ten highly homologous variants, appeared characteristic of ankylosing spondylitis blood. Reportedly, disease-linked clones are significantly enriched in ankylosing spondylitis patients' matched synovial fluid.

This clonotype was observed a few times. No antigen is known for it. Scientists made TCR beta libraries using quantitative 5'-RACE with molecular barcodes. TCRdb re-analysed the 5' RACE reads in MiXCR, keeping a single row per CDR3 protein. This table holds more than 150,000 distinct CDR3 sequences, approximately 13% found once. In germline, CDR1 is DFQATT, CDR2 SNEGSKA (reference sequence). The CDR3 loop spans 15 amino acids. Trimming took 6 bases from V and 4 from J; bases not matched to a gene: 11. This sequence originates from a female donor with ankylosing spondylitis or in good health (not recorded which). The source material was blood, either unsorted or a sorted T cell fraction (not recorded which). The V call is TRBV20-1, the J call TRBJ2-5; 10 bases are a match to TRBD2. The CDR3 sequence: CSASSAGGPVETQYF. The CDR3 DNA reads as TGCAGTGCCAGCTCAGCGGGAGGGCCGGTAGAGACCCAGTACTTC.